This T cell receptor beta chain is from a study of response to subunit inactivated influenza vaccine. The germline V gene has CDR1 LNHDA and CDR2 SQIVND (reference sequence). The V segment lost 4 bases and the J segment 8 bases; nucleotides outside the gene matches: 6. The CDR3 spans 14 residues. Regarding this clonotype: Its cognate antigen is unknown.

TCRdb passed the RT-PCR reads through MiXCR, listing each CDR3 protein once. The data show a few hundred thousand distinct CDR3 sequences, 13% to 15% seen once. Whole-study results and caveats: Authors suggested few new T cells are recruited by each seasonal influenza vaccination.

V and J are TRBV19 and TRBJ2-4; the match to TRBD1 covers 9 bases. Material: PBMCs from blood, obtained 11 to 12 days after vaccination. This TCR derives from a man in his fifties who received an inactivated influenza vaccine. DNA for the CDR3: TGTGCCAGTAGTAAAGGACAGGGGTCGGACATTCAGTACTTC. It translates to CASSKGQGSDIQYF.